These 16 T cell receptor beta chains were sequenced from one sample in a study of cytomegalovirus exposure and HLA in healthy donors. PCR used 60 Vbeta primers and 13 Jbeta primers. Generated by immunoSEQ multiplex PCR, the TCRdb table keeps only in-frame clones and is missing some. The sample yields 150,000 to 200,000 clones, 70% seen once. The sample taken for sequencing was PBMCs. The receptors stem from a man aged 18 to 30 in good health and CMV-seropositive.

The chain combines TRBV5-1 with TRBJ2-5, with 7 bases that match TRBD2. V shed 4 bases and J 2 bases; nucleotides not matched to a gene: 5. The CDR3 runs to 14 residues. CDR1 and CDR2 from the germline V gene are SGHRS and YFSETQ. CDR3 bases: TGCGCCAGCAGCACAAGCGGGGTACAAGAGACCCAGTACTTC. Translation: CASSTSGVQETQYF.

This chain connects TRBV5-6 to TRBJ1-2, with D hard to call. The CDR3 length is 12 residues. Looked up from germline, CDR1 is SGHDT and CDR2 is YYEEEE. The germline V and J ends were trimmed by 0 bases and 4 bases, with 4 bases remaining between them. The CDR3 nucleotides are TGTGCCAGCAGCTTGGCTTCCTATGGCTACACCTTC. Its protein product is CASSLASYGYTF.

This clone was detected only once. The J gene is TRBJ1-1, the V gene TRBV2; 7 nucleotides line up with TRBD1. Unmatched junction bases numbered 16, after V lost 7 bases and J lost 11 bases. The CDR3 extends over 14 amino acids. Germline V gives CDR1 SNHLY, CDR2 FYNNEI. The CDR3 here is CASTELERGQKAFF. For the CDR3, the DNA is TGTGCCAGCACGGAACTGGAGAGGGGGCAGAAGGCTTTCTTT.

The CDR3, as DNA: TGCGCCAGCAGCTTGTCTGGCCTAGCCTATGGCTACACCTTC. Its translation: CASSLSGLAYGYTF. J is TRBJ1-2 and V is TRBV5-1, with D unresolved. The CDR3 loop spans 14 amino acids. Germline V gene sequence: CDR1 SGHRS, CDR2 YFSETQ. With 1 base removed from V and 4 bases from J, the gap between germline ends came to 11 bases.

The table lists this clone with a few counts. The chain is built from TRBV30 and TRBJ2-5, with 16 nucleotides matching TRBD2. The CDR3 is made up of 15 amino acids. V lost 4 bases, J lost 5 bases, and 4 bases stayed unmatched. Per the germline V gene, CDR1 is GTSNPN and CDR2 is SVGIG (reference sequence). The CDR3 DNA reads as TGTGCCTGGACCTTGGGACTAGCGGGGGGGGAGACCCAGTACTTC. This translates into CAWTLGLAGGETQYF.

This clone was counted between two and nine times. This sequence joins TRBV27 and TRBJ1-2, with 8 nucleotides matching TRBD1. Germline V gene lookup returns CDR1 MNHEY and CDR2 SMNVEV (reference sequence). This CDR3 comprises 13 residues. The ends lost 11 bases at V and 4 bases at J; junction bases unmatched: 9. CDR3 amino acids: CALADREGYGYTF. The CDR3 region has the DNA TGTGCCTTGGCGGACAGGGAGGGCTATGGCTACACCTTC.

The chain employs TRBV28 and TRBJ2-7, with a tentative D call TRBD1 (6 bases). Trimming shortened V by 9 bases and J by 3 bases, and 9 bases separated the two germline ends. CDR1 and CDR2 from the germline V gene are MDHEN and SYDVKM. This CDR3 has 11 residues. The CDR3 protein is CASYRDYEQYV. The CDR3 region has the DNA TGTGCCAGTTACAGGGACTACGAGCAGTACGTC.

The V call is TRBV7-9, the J call TRBJ1-1; D uncertain. This CDR3 is built from 15 residues. Germline-derived CDR1 and CDR2 are SEHNR and FQNEAQ (reference sequence). Trimming cost V 4 bases and J 4 bases, with 16 bases left between them. The CDR3: CASSSADTGFTEAFF. In DNA form, the CDR3 reads TGTGCCAGCAGCTCGGCAGACACTGGCTTCACTGAAGCTTTCTTT. The full variable domain, rest sourced from reference TRBV7-9 and TRBJ1-1, is DTGVSQNPRHKITKRGQNVTFRCDPISEHNRLYWYRQTLGQGPEFLTYFQNEAQLEKSRLLSDRFSAERPKGSFSTLEIQRTEQGDSAMYLCASSSADTGFTEAFFGQGTRLTVV.

This clone was counted a few times. The chain has TRBV4-2 and TRBJ2-1, with 11 bases aligning to TRBD2. The junction had 8 bases not matched to a gene; V was cut back by 1 base and J by 6 bases. The V gene's germline CDR1 is LGHNA and CDR2 YNFKEQ. This CDR3 is built from 17 residues. This chain's CDR3 is CASSQGSGRAGGNEQFF. DNA of the CDR3: TGTGCCAGCAGCCAAGGTAGCGGGAGGGCCGGGGGCAATGAGCAGTTCTTC.

This clone was picked up one time. The chain carries TRBV19 and TRBJ1-2, with 10 bases lining up with TRBD1. The CDR3 extends over 15 amino acids. V lost 7 bases to trimming and J lost 5 bases; unmatched junction nucleotides: 10. CDR1 LNHDA and CDR2 SQIVND come from the germline V gene (reference sequence). The CDR3 nucleotides are TGTGCCAGTAACCCGACAGGGGGCTTATGGTATGGCTACACCTTC. This sequence encodes CASNPTGGLWYGYTF.

The rearrangement uses TRBV6-5 and TRBJ2-7, with D tentatively TRBD2 (5 bases). The CDR3 runs to 14 residues. The V end was cut by 6 bases, the J end by 7 bases, with 19 bases between. Germline CDR1 MNHEY, CDR2 SVGAGI. CDR3 sequence reads: CASSPQASPGEQYV. The CDR3 DNA follows: TGTGCCAGCAGCCCCCAGGCTTCACCGGGGGAGCAGTACGTC.

The chain recombines TRBV19 with TRBJ2-7; 10 bases map to TRBD2. The V gene's germline CDR1 is LNHDA and CDR2 SQIVND (reference sequence). This CDR3 region has 15 residues. The V segment lost 7 bases and the J segment 4 bases; nucleotides outside the gene matches: 10. The CDR3 here is CASNLGSGRAYEQYV. CDR3 nucleotides: TGTGCCAGTAACTTAGGGAGCGGGAGGGCGTACGAGCAGTACGTC.

This chain uses TRBV27 with TRBJ2-7, with D perhaps TRBD1 (6 bases). V lost 5 bases to trimming and J lost 3 bases, with 17 bases between them. CDR3 length equals 15 residues. The germline V gene has CDR1 MNHEY and CDR2 SMNVEV (reference sequence). CDR3: CASSVTGQPFYEQYV. DNA of the CDR3: TGTGCCAGCAGTGTTACAGGGCAGCCTTTCTACGAGCAGTACGTC.

The chain joins TRBV25-1 to TRBJ1-1, with 8 bases identical to TRBD1. The CDR3 extends over 14 amino acids. V trimming: 6 bases; J trimming: 1 base; junction bases outside the gene matches: 4. Germline CDR1 and CDR2: MGHDK and SYGVNS. CDR3 nucleotides: TGTGCCAGCAGCAGGGGGCGTAGGAACACTGAAGCTTTCTTT. Translating gives CASSRGRRNTEAFF.

The V and J genes are TRBV13 and TRBJ2-1; 7 bases match TRBD1. The V and J ends lost 2 bases and 4 bases, in that order; junction bases with no gene match: 2. Germline V gene lookup returns CDR1 PRHDT and CDR2 FYEKMQ (reference sequence). This CDR3 has 14 amino acids. The CDR3 coding sequence is TGTGCCAGCAGCTTAAACAGGGGTTACAATGAGCAGTTCTTC. This encodes CASSLNRGYNEQFF.

With regard to this clone: Other nucleotide sequences in the sample specify the same CDR3. The chain joins TRBV7-9 to TRBJ1-1, with TRBD1 matching 7 bases. Trimming removed 1 base from V and 5 bases from J; junction bases left unmatched: 4. CDR1 is SEHNR, CDR2 FQNEAQ, per germline (reference sequence). This CDR3 has 14 amino acids. The chain's CDR3 is CASSLGQGDTEAFF. The CDR3 DNA sequence: TGTGCCAGCAGCTTAGGACAGGGTGATACTGAAGCTTTCTTT. Full variable domain (missing parts from reference TRBV7-9 and TRBJ1-1): DTGVSQNPRHKITKRGQNVTFRCDPISEHNRLYWYRQTLGQGPEFLTYFQNEAQLEKSRLLSDRFSAERPKGSFSTLEIQRTEQGDSAMYLCASSLGQGDTEAFFGQGTRLTVV.